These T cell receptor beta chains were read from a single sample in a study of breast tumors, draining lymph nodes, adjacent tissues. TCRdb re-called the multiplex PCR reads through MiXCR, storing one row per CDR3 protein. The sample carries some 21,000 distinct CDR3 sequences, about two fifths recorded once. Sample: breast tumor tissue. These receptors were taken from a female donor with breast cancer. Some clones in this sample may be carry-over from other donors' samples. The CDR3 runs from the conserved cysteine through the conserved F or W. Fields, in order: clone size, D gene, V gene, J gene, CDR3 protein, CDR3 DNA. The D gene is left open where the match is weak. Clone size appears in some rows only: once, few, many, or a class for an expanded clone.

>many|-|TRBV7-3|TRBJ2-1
CASSPQGNTYNEQFF
TGTGCCAGCAGCCCCCAGGGGAACACCTACAATGAGCAGTTCTTC
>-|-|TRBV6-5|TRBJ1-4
CASTKGQTAVNEKLFF
TGTGCCAGCACCAAAGGGCAGACAGCGGTTAATGAAAAACTGTTTTTT
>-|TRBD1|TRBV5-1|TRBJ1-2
CASSLSPGQGDYGHTF
TGCGCCAGCAGCTTGTCCCCGGGACAGGGCGACTATGGCCACACCTTC
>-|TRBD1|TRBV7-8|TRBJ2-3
CASSRQGSTDTQYF
TGTGCCAGCAGTCGACAGGGTAGCACAGATACGCAGTATTTT
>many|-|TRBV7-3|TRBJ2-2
CASSLSSATLSGELFF
TGTGCCAGCAGCTTAAGCTCGGCGACTCTGTCCGGGGAGCTGTTTTTT
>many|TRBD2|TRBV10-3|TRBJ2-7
CAISGTSGPSYEQYF
TGTGCCATCAGTGGTACTAGCGGGCCCTCCTACGAGCAGTACTTC
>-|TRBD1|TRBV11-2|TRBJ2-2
CASSFQGAKTGELFF
TGTGCCAGCAGCTTTCAGGGGGCGAAGACCGGGGAGCTGTTTTTT
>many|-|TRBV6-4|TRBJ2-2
CASSPQRRTGELFF
TGTGCCAGCAGCCCCCAGCGGAGGACCGGGGAGCTGTTTTTT
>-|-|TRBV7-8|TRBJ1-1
CASSTHREGTEAFF
TGTGCCAGCAGCACCCACAGGGAAGGGACTGAAGCTTTCTTT
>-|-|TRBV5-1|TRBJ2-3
CASSLLGGANTQYF
TGCGCCAGCAGCTTGTTGGGGGGAGCGAATACGCAGTATTTT
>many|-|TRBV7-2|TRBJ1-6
CASSSGEGVEYNSPLHF
TGTGCCAGCAGCTCCGGGGAAGGGGTGGAATATAATTCACCCCTCCACTTT